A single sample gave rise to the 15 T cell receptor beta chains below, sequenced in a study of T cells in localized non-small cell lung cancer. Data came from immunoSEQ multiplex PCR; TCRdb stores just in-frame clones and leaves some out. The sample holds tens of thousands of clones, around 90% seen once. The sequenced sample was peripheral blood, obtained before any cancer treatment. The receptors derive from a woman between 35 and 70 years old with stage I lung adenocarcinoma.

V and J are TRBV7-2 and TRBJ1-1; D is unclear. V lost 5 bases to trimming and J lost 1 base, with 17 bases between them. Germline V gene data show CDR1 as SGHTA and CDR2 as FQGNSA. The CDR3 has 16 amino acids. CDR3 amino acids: CASSPRRVVENTEAFF. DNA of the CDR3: TGTGCCAGCAGCCCCCGAAGGGTTGTCGAGAACACTGAAGCTTTCTTT.

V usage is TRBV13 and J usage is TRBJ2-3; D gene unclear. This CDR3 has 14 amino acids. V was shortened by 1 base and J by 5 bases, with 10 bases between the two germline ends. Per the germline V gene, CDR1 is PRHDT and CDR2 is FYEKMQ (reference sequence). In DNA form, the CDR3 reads TGTGCCAGCAGCTTAGTGTTGGAAGGAGATACGCAGTATTTT. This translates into CASSLVLEGDTQYF. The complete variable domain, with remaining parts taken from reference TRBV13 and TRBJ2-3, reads AAGVIQSPRHLIKEKRETATLKCYPIPRHDTVYWYQQGPGQDPQFLISFYEKMQSDKGSIPDRFSAQQFSDYHSELNMSSLELGDSALYFCASSLVLEGDTQYFGPGTRLTVL.

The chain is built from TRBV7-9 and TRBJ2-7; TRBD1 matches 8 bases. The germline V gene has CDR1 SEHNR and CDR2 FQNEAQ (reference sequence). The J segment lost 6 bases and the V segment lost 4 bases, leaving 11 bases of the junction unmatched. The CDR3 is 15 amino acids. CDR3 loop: CASSSYGTGSSEQYF. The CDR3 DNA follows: TGTGCCAGCAGCTCGTACGGGACAGGATCATCCGAGCAGTACTTC.

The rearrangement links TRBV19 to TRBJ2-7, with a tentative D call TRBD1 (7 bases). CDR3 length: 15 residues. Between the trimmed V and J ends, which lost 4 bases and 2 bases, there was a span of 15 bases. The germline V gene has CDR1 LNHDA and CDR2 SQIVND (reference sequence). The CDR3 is CASSTRTGGAYEQYF. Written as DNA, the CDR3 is TGTGCCAGTAGTACCCGGACAGGAGGGGCCTACGAGCAGTACTTC.

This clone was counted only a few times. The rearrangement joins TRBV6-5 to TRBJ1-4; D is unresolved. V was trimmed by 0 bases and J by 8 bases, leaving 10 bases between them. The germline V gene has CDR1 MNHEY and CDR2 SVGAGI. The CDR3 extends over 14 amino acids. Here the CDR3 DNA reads TGTGCCAGCAGTTACTCCAGGTTCGGGGAAAAACTGTTTTTT. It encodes CASSYSRFGEKLFF.

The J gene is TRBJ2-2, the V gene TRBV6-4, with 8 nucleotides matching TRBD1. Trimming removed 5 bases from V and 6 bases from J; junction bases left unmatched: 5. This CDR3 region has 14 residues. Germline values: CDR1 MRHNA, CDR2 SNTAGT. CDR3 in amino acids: CASSRTGSPGELFF. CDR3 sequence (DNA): TGTGCCAGCAGTAGGACAGGGTCCCCCGGGGAGCTGTTTTTT.

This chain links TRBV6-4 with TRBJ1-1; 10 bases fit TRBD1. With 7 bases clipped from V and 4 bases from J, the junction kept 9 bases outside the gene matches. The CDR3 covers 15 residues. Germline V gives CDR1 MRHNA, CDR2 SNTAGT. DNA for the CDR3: TGTGCCAGCACCCGACAGGGGGCATTAGGCACTGAAGCTTTCTTT. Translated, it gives CASTRQGALGTEAFF.

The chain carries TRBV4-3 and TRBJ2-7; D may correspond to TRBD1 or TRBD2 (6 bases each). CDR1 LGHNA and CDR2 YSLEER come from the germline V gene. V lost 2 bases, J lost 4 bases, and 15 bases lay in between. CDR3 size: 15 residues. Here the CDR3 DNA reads TGCGCCAGCAGCCAAAGTATCGGGGGCCAATACGAGCAGTACTTC. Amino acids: CASSQSIGGQYEQYF.

The CDR3 DNA follows: TGTGCCAGCAGCTTGGAGTTGGGCGGATACTCGAACACCGGGGAGCTGTTTTTT. Its protein product is CASSLELGGYSNTGELFF. The chain combines TRBV5-8 with TRBJ2-2; the D is unclear. The germline V and J ends were trimmed by 0 bases and 0 bases, with 15 bases remaining between them. Germline-derived CDR1 and CDR2 are SGHTS and YDEGEE. The CDR3 covers 18 residues. The full variable domain, in which reference TRBV5-8 and TRBJ2-2 provide the parts outside the CDR3, is EAGVTQSPTHLIKTRGQQATLRCSPISGHTSVYWYQQALGLGLQFLLWYDEGEERNRGNFPPRFSGRQFPNYSSELNVNALELEDSALYLCASSLELGGYSNTGELFFGEGSRLTVL.

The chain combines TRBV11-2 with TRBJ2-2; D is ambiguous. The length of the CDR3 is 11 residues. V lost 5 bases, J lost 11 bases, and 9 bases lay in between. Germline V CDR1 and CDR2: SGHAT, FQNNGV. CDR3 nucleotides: TGTGCCAGCAGCGAGAGACTTGAGCTGTTTTTT. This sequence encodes CASSERLELFF. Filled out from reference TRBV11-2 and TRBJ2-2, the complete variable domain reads EAGVAQSPRYKIIEKRQSVAFWCNPISGHATLYWYQQILGQGPKLLIQFQNNGVVDDSQLPKDRFSAERLKGVDSTLKIQPAKLEDSAVYLCASSERLELFFGEGSRLTVL.

CDR3 nucleotides: TGTGCCATCAGTGGGACCTCCTACGAGCAGTACTTC. Its protein product is CAISGTSYEQYF. V and J are TRBV10-3 and TRBJ2-7; D not resolved. Trimming removed 4 bases from V and 0 bases from J, with 4 bases in between. The CDR3 is 12 amino acids. Germline CDR1 reads ENHRY; CDR2 reads SYGVKD.

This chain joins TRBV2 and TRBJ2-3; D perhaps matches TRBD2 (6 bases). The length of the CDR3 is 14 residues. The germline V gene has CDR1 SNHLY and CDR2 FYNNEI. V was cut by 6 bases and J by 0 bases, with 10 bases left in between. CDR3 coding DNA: TGTGCCAGCAGGATCGGGACTAGCACAGATACGCAGTATTTT. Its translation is CASRIGTSTDTQYF.

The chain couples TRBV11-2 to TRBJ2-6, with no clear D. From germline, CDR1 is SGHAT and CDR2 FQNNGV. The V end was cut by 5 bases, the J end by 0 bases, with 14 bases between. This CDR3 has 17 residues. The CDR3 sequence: CASSKSGWTSGANVLTF. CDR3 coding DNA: TGTGCCAGCAGCAAATCCGGGTGGACCTCTGGGGCCAACGTCCTGACTTTC.

The CDR3 nucleotides are TGTGCCAGCAGCGTTCAGCAGGGCCCAGATACGCAGTATTTT. Amino acids: CASSVQQGPDTQYF. This chain joins TRBV9 and TRBJ2-3, with a weak D call TRBD1 (5 bases). CDR3 size: 14 residues. Trimming removed 2 bases at V and 4 bases at J, with 11 bases between. Germline-derived CDR1 and CDR2 are SGDLS and YYNGEE.

The CDR3 spells CASSLYQGALGNGYTF. CDR3 DNA: TGCGCCAGCAGCTTGTACCAGGGGGCACTTGGGAATGGCTACACCTTC. This chain joins TRBV5-1 and TRBJ1-2, with 8 bases lining up with TRBD1. CDR3 size: 16 residues. V shed 1 base, J shed 6 bases, and the junction held 11 bases outside the gene matches. CDR1 SGHRS and CDR2 YFSETQ come from the germline V gene.